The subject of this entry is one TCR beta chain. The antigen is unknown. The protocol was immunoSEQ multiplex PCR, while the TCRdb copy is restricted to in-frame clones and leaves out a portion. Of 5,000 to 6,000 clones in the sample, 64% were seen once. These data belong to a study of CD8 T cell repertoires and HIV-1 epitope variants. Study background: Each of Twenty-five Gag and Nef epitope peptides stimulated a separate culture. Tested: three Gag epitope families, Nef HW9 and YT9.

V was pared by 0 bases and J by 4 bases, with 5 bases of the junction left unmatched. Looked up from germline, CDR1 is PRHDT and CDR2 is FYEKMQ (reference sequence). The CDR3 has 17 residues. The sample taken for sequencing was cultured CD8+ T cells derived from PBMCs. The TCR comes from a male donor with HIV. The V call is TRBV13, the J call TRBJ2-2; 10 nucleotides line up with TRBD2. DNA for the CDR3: TGTGCCAGCAGCTTAGGTTGGGCTAGCGGGAGCACCGGGGAGCTGTTTTTT. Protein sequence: CASSLGWASGSTGELFF.